What follows describes a single T cell receptor beta chain. No antigen is known for it. Sample-barcoded 5' priming and a J-beta primer mix drove a second PCR of roughly 6 to 12 cycles. Sequencing recovered at least 3 million CDR3-containing paired-end reads from each sample. MiXCR, applied by TCRdb to the 5' RACE reads, yields one record per CDR3 protein. The table lists about 630,000 distinct CDR3 sequences, over 20% of them singletons, with roughly 3.6% in the top ten. The germline gives CDR1 MNHNY, CDR2 SVGAGI (reference sequence). This CDR3 has 12 amino acids. V shed 7 bases and J shed 11 bases, with 12 bases lying between them. The sample originates from a study of blood T cells in healthy people across ages. General study findings and limits: While age rose, TCR beta diversity per million T cells dropped in a roughly linear way. Not knowing donor CMV status may have confounded expanded clonotype changes. The authors considered diversity estimates from one million T cells to be underestimates.

Sequences were obtained from blood. The chain carries TRBV6-6 and TRBJ1-6; D is uncertain. This receptor was identified in a man aged 70 or older in good health. The CDR3 nucleotides are TGTGCCAGCACCCCGATCGGGGCACCCCTCCACTTT. Its protein is CASTPIGAPLHF.